This T cell receptor (beta chain) was sequenced for a study of T-cell reconstitution after alpha-beta-depleted transplantation in children. Unique molecular identifiers tagged the TCRbeta library. A single record per CDR3 protein comes from TCRdb applying MiXCR to the PCR reads. The table has roughly 220,000 distinct CDR3 sequences, approximately 12% seen once; the top ten hold roughly 2.6%. This clonotype was detected only a few times. The sequence came from a human donor who donated a stem cell graft to a child with acute lymphoblastic leukemia. The source was PBMCs from the stem cell graft donor, collected from the stem cell graft.

The CDR3 nucleotides are TGTGCCAGCAGTTTAGGCCCGACGGGGGCTGGCTATGGCTACACCTTC. It translates to CASSLGPTGAGYGYTF. The chain couples TRBV12-3 or TRBV12-4 to TRBJ1-2, with a weak D call TRBD1 (6 bases). The length of the CDR3 is 16 residues. V was trimmed by 1 base and J by 4 bases, leaving 16 bases between them.